The clone carrying this TCR beta chain was detected a few times. What it recognizes is unknown. This sample was included in a study of beta chain features in type 1 diabetes. Per the germline V gene, CDR1 is GTSNPN and CDR2 is SVGIG (reference sequence). The CDR3 is 15 amino acids. The V and J ends lost 5 bases and 0 bases respectively, with 11 bases between them. Sequenced material consisted of expressed TCRB transcripts (all of the isolated RNA was reverse transcribed). TCRdb's table, derived via immunoSEQ multiplex PCR, lists solely in-frame clones and lacks some. The profile shows 400,000 or so clones, roughly a tenth of them singletons. Findings and limits, study-wide: The VDJ junctions of type 1 diabetes patients carried fewer insertions and more deletions. Among all four CD4+ subsets, Type 1 diabetes patients had TCRB CDR3s that were moderately but significantly shorter.

V usage is TRBV30 and J usage is TRBJ2-6, with D hard to call. The TCR sequence derives from a man aged 25 to 45 with type 1 diabetes. Sequenced input: central memory CD4+ T cells from blood. The CDR3 reads CAWGRLGSGANVLTF. Written as DNA, the CDR3 is TGTGCCTGGGGACGGCTGGGCTCTGGGGCCAACGTCCTGACTTTC.